The rows below give T cell receptor beta chains drawn from one sample of a study of T cells in Graves' hyperthyroidism and ophthalmopathy. TCRdb itself ran the multiplex PCR reads through MiXCR, one entry per CDR3 protein. The sample holds fewer than 850,000 distinct CDR3 sequences, roughly 17% seen once. The sample taken for sequencing was blood. The receptors here all came from a man aged 50-60 years with Graves' hyperthyroidism. The CDR3 runs from the conserved cysteine through the conserved F or W. Each record gives: V gene, clone size, CDR3 length, D gene, J gene, CDR3 protein, CDR3 DNA. D genes are given only for firm matches. Clone sizes are given selectively: once, few, many, or a class where the clone is expanded.

V gene: TRBV13; clone size: few; CDR3 length: 18; D gene: TRBD1; J gene: TRBJ1-2; CDR3 protein: CASSETGTEFNPNYGYTF; CDR3 DNA: TGTGCCAGCAGCGAAACCGGGACAGAGTTCAATCCTAACTATGGCTACACCTTC
V gene: TRBV20-1; clone size: few; CDR3 length: 11; D gene: -; J gene: TRBJ2-7; CDR3 protein: CSAPLSYEQYF; CDR3 DNA: TGCAGTGCTCCTTTATCCTACGAGCAGTACTTC
V gene: TRBV20-1; clone size: many; CDR3 length: 14; D gene: TRBD2; J gene: TRBJ2-2; CDR3 protein: CSAMLAGYTGELFF; CDR3 DNA: TGCAGTGCTATGCTAGCGGGATACACCGGGGAGCTGTTTTTT
V gene: TRBV27; clone size: many; CDR3 length: 13; D gene: -; J gene: TRBJ2-1; CDR3 protein: CASSFSDRNEQFF; CDR3 DNA: TGTGCCAGCAGTTTTAGCGACAGGAATGAGCAGTTCTTC
V gene: TRBV7-8; clone size: -; CDR3 length: 18; D gene: -; J gene: TRBJ1-4; CDR3 protein: CASSLGGGTYPSNEKLFF; CDR3 DNA: TGTGCCAGCAGCCTGGGGGGGGGCACATATCCGTCTAATGAAAAACTGTTTTTT
V gene: TRBV20-1; clone size: -; CDR3 length: 16; D gene: TRBD1; J gene: TRBJ1-5; CDR3 protein: CSARDRTGVVYQPQHF; CDR3 DNA: TGCAGTGCTAGAGATCGGACAGGGGTGGTGTATCAGCCCCAGCATTTT
V gene: TRBV19; clone size: -; CDR3 length: 15; D gene: -; J gene: TRBJ2-7; CDR3 protein: CASSRSKEPTYEQYF; CDR3 DNA: TGTGCCAGTAGCCGGAGCAAGGAGCCAACCTACGAGCAGTACTTC
V gene: TRBV5-1; clone size: -; CDR3 length: 17; D gene: TRBD2; J gene: TRBJ2-1; CDR3 protein: CASSLAEGLAGTNEQFF; CDR3 DNA: TGCGCCAGCAGCTTGGCCGAGGGACTAGCGGGAACCAATGAGCAGTTCTTC
V gene: TRBV12-3/TRBV12-4; clone size: many; CDR3 length: 14; D gene: TRBD1; J gene: TRBJ1-1; CDR3 protein: CASKLGTGSTEAFF; CDR3 DNA: TGTGCCAGCAAACTTGGGACAGGGAGCACTGAAGCTTTCTTT
V gene: TRBV15; clone size: -; CDR3 length: 14; D gene: -; J gene: TRBJ1-5; CDR3 protein: CATSRDREGQPQHF; CDR3 DNA: TGTGCCACCAGCAGAGACAGGGAGGGCCAGCCCCAGCATTTT
V gene: TRBV7-7; clone size: -; CDR3 length: 17; D gene: TRBD1; J gene: TRBJ2-5; CDR3 protein: CASSLLGTGRYQETQYF; CDR3 DNA: TGTGCTAGCAGCTTACTGGGGACAGGGCGGTACCAAGAGACCCAGTACTTC
V gene: TRBV29-1; clone size: few; CDR3 length: 14; D gene: -; J gene: TRBJ2-1; CDR3 protein: CSVLAESSYNEQFF; CDR3 DNA: TGCAGCGTCTTAGCGGAGAGCTCCTACAATGAGCAGTTCTTC
V gene: TRBV14; clone size: many; CDR3 length: 16; D gene: -; J gene: TRBJ2-1; CDR3 protein: CASSLDIGTSYNEQFF; CDR3 DNA: TGTGCCAGCAGCCTAGACATAGGGACTTCCTACAATGAGCAGTTCTTC
V gene: TRBV25-1; clone size: many; CDR3 length: 16; D gene: TRBD2; J gene: TRBJ2-3; CDR3 protein: CASSESPGGNTDTQYF; CDR3 DNA: TGTGCCAGCAGTGAATCCCCGGGGGGAAACACAGATACGCAGTATTTT
V gene: TRBV28; clone size: many; CDR3 length: 17; D gene: -; J gene: TRBJ2-2; CDR3 protein: CASSVPGTTANTGELFF; CDR3 DNA: TGTGCCAGCAGTGTCCCCGGGACAACCGCGAACACCGGGGAGCTGTTTTTT
V gene: TRBV20-1; clone size: -; CDR3 length: 12; D gene: -; J gene: TRBJ2-3; CDR3 protein: CSAGSSTDTQYF; CDR3 DNA: TGCAGTGCGGGATCTAGCACAGATACGCAGTATTTT
V gene: TRBV28; clone size: few; CDR3 length: 17; D gene: -; J gene: TRBJ2-1; CDR3 protein: CASNPGLGQSSYNEQFF; CDR3 DNA: TGTGCCAGCAACCCGGGTTTGGGGCAGAGCTCCTACAATGAGCAGTTCTTC
V gene: TRBV12-3/TRBV12-4; clone size: many; CDR3 length: 16; D gene: -; J gene: TRBJ2-5; CDR3 protein: CASTPSGAGTQETQYF; CDR3 DNA: TGTGCCAGCACCCCCTCGGGGGCAGGAACCCAAGAGACCCAGTACTTC
V gene: TRBV5-1; clone size: few; CDR3 length: 17; D gene: TRBD2; J gene: TRBJ2-4; CDR3 protein: CASSLASPTSGINIQYF; CDR3 DNA: TGCGCCAGCAGCTTGGCCTCCCCGACTAGCGGGATAAACATTCAGTACTTC
V gene: TRBV28; clone size: many; CDR3 length: 15; D gene: -; J gene: TRBJ1-1; CDR3 protein: CASSLYGTRRSEAFF; CDR3 DNA: TGTGCCAGCAGTTTATATGGGACCCGAAGGTCGGAAGCTTTCTTT
V gene: TRBV30; clone size: -; CDR3 length: 15; D gene: -; J gene: TRBJ2-5; CDR3 protein: CAWRQPGTQQETQYF; CDR3 DNA: TGTGCCTGGAGACAACCTGGGACCCAACAAGAGACCCAGTACTTC
V gene: TRBV6-1; clone size: -; CDR3 length: 15; D gene: -; J gene: TRBJ2-1; CDR3 protein: CASRPTSVLHNEQFF; CDR3 DNA: TGTGCCAGCAGACCGACTAGTGTACTCCACAATGAGCAGTTCTTC
V gene: TRBV12-3/TRBV12-4; clone size: -; CDR3 length: 13; D gene: TRBD2; J gene: TRBJ2-4; CDR3 protein: CASRASGRDIQYF; CDR3 DNA: TGTGCCAGCAGGGCTAGCGGGAGGGACATTCAGTACTTC
V gene: TRBV25-1; clone size: -; CDR3 length: 16; D gene: TRBD2; J gene: TRBJ2-1; CDR3 protein: CASSGPSGNSYNEQFF; CDR3 DNA: TGTGCCAGCAGTGGTCCTAGCGGCAACTCCTACAATGAGCAGTTCTTC
V gene: TRBV3-1; clone size: many; CDR3 length: 14; D gene: -; J gene: TRBJ1-1; CDR3 protein: CASSQLTGNTEAFF; CDR3 DNA: TGTGCCAGCAGCCAACTGACGGGGAACACTGAAGCTTTCTTT